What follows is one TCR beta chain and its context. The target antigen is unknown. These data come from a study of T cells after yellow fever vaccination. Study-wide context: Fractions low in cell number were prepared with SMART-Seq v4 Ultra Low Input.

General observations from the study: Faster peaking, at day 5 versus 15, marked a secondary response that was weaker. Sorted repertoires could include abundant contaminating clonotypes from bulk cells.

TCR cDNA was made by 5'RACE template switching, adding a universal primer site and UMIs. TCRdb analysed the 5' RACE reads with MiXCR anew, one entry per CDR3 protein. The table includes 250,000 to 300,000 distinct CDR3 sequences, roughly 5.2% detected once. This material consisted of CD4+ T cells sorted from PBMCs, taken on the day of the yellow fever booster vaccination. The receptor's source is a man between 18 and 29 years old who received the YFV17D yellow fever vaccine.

CDR3 in amino acids: CASSREGPSYNEQFF. CDR3 nucleotides: TGTGCCAGCAGCCGGGAGGGCCCTTCCTACAATGAGCAGTTCTTC. The chain carries TRBV5-6 and TRBJ2-1, with TRBD2 matching over 8 bases. In germline, CDR1 is SGHDT, CDR2 YYEEEE. Unmatched junction bases numbered 4, after V lost 4 bases and J lost 1 base. The CDR3 totals 15 residues.